This T cell receptor beta chain was found in a study of shared clonotypes between healthy human individuals. The assay was immunoSEQ multiplex PCR, and TCRdb's table has in-frame clones only and misses some. The sample comprises 450,000 to 700,000 clones, over 95% of which are singletons, and 0.11% rests with the top ten. Naive CD8 cells, CD45RO-negative and positively selected for CCR7, excluded terminally differentiated effector memory CD45RA+ cells. Healthy HIV-negative adults with no recent acute infections or vaccinations were recruited as donors. This clone occurred once. The germline gives CDR1 MNHEY, CDR2 SVGAGI. This CDR3 region has 13 residues.

The sample taken for sequencing was naive CD8+ T cells sorted from blood. This receptor was taken from a woman in her thirties in good health. The chain employs TRBV6-5 and TRBJ2-5, with D uncertain. The DNA matches TRBJ2-7 better at its end, which makes the J call doubtful. The chain's CDR3 is CASSPSAVHEQYF. Here the CDR3 DNA reads TGTGCCAGCAGTCCCTCCGCAGTCCACGAGCAGTACTTC.